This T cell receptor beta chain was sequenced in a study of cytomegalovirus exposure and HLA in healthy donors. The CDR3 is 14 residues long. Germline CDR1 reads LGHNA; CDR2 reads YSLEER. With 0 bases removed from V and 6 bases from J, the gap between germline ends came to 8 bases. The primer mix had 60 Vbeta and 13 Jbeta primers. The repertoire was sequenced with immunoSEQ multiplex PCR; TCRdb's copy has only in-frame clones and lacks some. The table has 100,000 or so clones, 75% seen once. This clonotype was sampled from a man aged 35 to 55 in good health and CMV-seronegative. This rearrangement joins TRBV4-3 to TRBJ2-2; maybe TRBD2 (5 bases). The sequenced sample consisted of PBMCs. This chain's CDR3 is CASSQDRGPGELFF. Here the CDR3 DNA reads TGCGCCAGCAGCCAAGATAGAGGGCCCGGGGAGCTGTTTTTT.